This T cell receptor beta chain was captured in a study of blood T cells in healthy people across ages. Caucasian, healthy and from Russia, the donors were aged between 6 and 90. CDR1 is WSHSY, CDR2 SAAADI, per germline. Trimming at V came to 4 bases and at J to 7 bases, leaving 8 bases not matched to a gene. The CDR3 is 14 residues long. For the second PCR, which ran for roughly 6 to 12 cycles, a sample-barcoded 5' primer and a J-beta primer mix were used. MiXCR, run by TCRdb on the 5' RACE reads, gives a single entry per CDR3 protein. Of approximately 780,000 distinct CDR3 sequences listed, roughly 25% are singletons. These sequences were also reported in another study, on T cells of mothers and their children.

V and J are TRBV10-2 and TRBJ1-2; 8 bases map to TRBD1. What was sequenced was blood. This receptor was taken from a boy aged 5-17 years in good health. The CDR3 DNA reads as TGCGCCAGCAGTGGGCCGGACAGGGTGCTTGGCTACACCTTC. Translation: CASSGPDRVLGYTF.